This TCR beta chain appears in the sequencing data of a study of blood T cell repertoires in COVID-19. The overall study: T cells, B-cell-depleted T cells, or PBMCs provided the cDNA or gDNA that served as material.

The germline gives CDR1 SGHTA, CDR2 FQGNSA. The V end was cut by 4 bases, the J end by 1 base, with 7 bases between. This CDR3 comprises 13 residues. This clone was counted a single time. Measured with immunoSEQ multiplex PCR; TCRdb has only the in-frame clones, and not every one. The sample comprises about 250,000 clones, around 83% of which are singletons, and nearly 9% rests with the top ten. V and J are TRBV7-2 and TRBJ1-1; D uncertain. Sequencing used peripheral blood. This TCR was sampled from an elderly man with acute or convalescent COVID-19. This chain's CDR3 is CASSSQQNTEAFF. The CDR3 DNA reads TGTGCCAGCAGCTCTCAACAGAACACTGAAGCTTTCTTT.